This TCR beta chain was identified in a study of cytomegalovirus exposure and HLA in healthy donors. Looking at the study overall: It was reported in a later analysis that the 120 validation repertoires used the same platform as the 550 to 800 first-cohort repertoires. Overall study results and limits: Most TCR sequences were uncommon, yet certain public TCRs appeared in many donors. High specificity and sensitivity for cytomegalovirus status were reported for the classifier.

About this clone itself: What it recognizes is unknown.

TCRdb's copy holds only in-frame clones and misses some; the assay was immunoSEQ multiplex PCR. In the table there are 150,000 or so clones, 85% to 90% of which are singletons. The CDR3 covers 13 residues. Trimming took off 6 bases at V and 3 bases at J, with 9 bases between the two ends. The germline V gene has CDR1 MRHNA and CDR2 SNTAGT. Sample: PBMCs. V usage is TRBV6-4 and J usage is TRBJ1-5; D is undetermined. This receptor was obtained from a woman aged 18-30 years in good health and CMV-seropositive. The CDR3 DNA reads as TGTGCCAGCAGCCCCGACAACAATCAGCCCCAGCATTTT. Encoded protein: CASSPDNNQPQHF.